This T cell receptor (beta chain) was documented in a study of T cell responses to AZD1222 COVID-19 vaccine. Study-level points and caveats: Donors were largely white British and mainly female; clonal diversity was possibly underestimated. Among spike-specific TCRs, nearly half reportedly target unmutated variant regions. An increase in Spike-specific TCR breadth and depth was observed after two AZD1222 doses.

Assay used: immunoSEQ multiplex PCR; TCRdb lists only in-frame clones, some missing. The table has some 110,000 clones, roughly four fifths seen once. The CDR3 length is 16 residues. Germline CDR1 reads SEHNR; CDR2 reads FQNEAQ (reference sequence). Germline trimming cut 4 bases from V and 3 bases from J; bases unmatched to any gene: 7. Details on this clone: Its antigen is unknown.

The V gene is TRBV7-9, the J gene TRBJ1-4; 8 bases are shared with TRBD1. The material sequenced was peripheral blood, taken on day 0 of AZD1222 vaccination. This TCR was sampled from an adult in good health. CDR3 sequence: CASSSGQGRANEKLFF. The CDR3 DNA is TGTGCCAGCAGCTCCGGACAGGGCCGAGCTAATGAAAAACTGTTTTTT.